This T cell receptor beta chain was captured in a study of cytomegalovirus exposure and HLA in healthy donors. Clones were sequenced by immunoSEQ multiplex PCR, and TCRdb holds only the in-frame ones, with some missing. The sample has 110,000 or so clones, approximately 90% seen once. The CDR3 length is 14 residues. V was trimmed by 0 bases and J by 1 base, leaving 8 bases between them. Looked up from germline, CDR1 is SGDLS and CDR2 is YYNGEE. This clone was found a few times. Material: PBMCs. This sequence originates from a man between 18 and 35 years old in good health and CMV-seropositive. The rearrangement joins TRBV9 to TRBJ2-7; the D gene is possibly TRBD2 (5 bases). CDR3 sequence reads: CASSVGPGSYEQYF. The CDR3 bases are TGTGCCAGCAGCGTAGGCCCGGGATCCTACGAGCAGTACTTC.